The 26 T cell receptor beta chains below come from one sample, sequenced in a study of identical twins. TCRdb re-called the 5' RACE reads through MiXCR, storing one row per CDR3 protein. This sample has approximately 630,000 distinct CDR3 sequences, with roughly 6.6% found just once. The same sample was also studied in work on yellow fever vaccine responses in identical twins.

Sequencing was done on a sample of PBMCs. The receptors originated from a woman younger than 35 in good health.

The chain carries TRBV12-3 or TRBV12-4 and TRBJ2-1; tentative D call: TRBD2 (6 bases). The CDR3 contains 11 residues. With 7 bases removed from V and 14 bases from J, the gap between germline ends came to 15 bases. CDR3 loop: CASILKGTEFF. The CDR3 DNA follows: TGTGCCAGCATCCTTAAAGGGACTGAGTTCTTC.

The V call is TRBV4-2, the J call TRBJ2-1, with 13 bases lining up with TRBD2. V shed 9 bases, J shed 4 bases, and the junction held 15 bases outside the gene matches. The length of the CDR3 is 18 residues. In germline, CDR1 is LGHNA, CDR2 YNFKEQ. The CDR3: CARGLRPGLAGLYNEQFF. The CDR3 DNA reads as TGTGCCAGGGGCCTCAGGCCGGGACTAGCGGGATTATACAATGAGCAGTTCTTC.

This clonotype came up many times. The chain uses TRBV24-1 and TRBJ2-1; possibly TRBD1 or TRBD2 for D (5 bases each). V was cut by 4 bases and J by 5 bases, with 17 bases left in between. Looked up from germline, CDR1 is KGHDR and CDR2 is SFDVKD. The CDR3 consists of 16 residues. Written as DNA, the CDR3 is TGTGCCACCAGTGAAATGGGTAGAGGGACGAACAATGAGCAGTTCTTC. It yields the protein CATSEMGRGTNNEQFF.

The chain recombines TRBV5-1 with TRBJ1-1; D unresolved. CDR1 and CDR2 (germline): SGHRS, YFSETQ. Trimming took off 6 bases at V and 4 bases at J, with 19 bases between the two ends. The CDR3 is made up of 15 amino acids. The CDR3 region is CASTRNQLSGTEAFF. CDR3 in DNA: TGCGCCAGCACCCGGAACCAGCTGTCTGGCACTGAAGCTTTCTTT.

In its sample, this clonotype was seen a few times. This sequence joins TRBV20-1 and TRBJ2-1, with 10 nucleotides matching TRBD2. CDR1 is DFQATT, CDR2 SNEGSKA, per germline (reference sequence). The length of the CDR3 is 13 residues. Trimming removed 5 bases from V and 7 bases from J; junction bases left unmatched: 5. In nucleotides, the CDR3 is TGCAGTGCTGTAGCGGGGGGAGGTAATGAGCAGTTCTTC. This sequence encodes CSAVAGGGNEQFF.

This chain links TRBV9 with TRBJ2-1; 7 positions match TRBD2. J lost 4 bases, V lost 4 bases, and 11 bases had no gene match. The CDR3 covers 16 residues. The germline CDR1 and CDR2 sequences are SGDLS and YYNGEE. The CDR3 sequence is CASSPPSGTGYNEQFF. CDR3 nucleotide sequence: TGTGCCAGCAGCCCCCCTAGCGGAACCGGATACAATGAGCAGTTCTTC.

This chain links TRBV10-3 with TRBJ1-2, with unresolved D. There are 11 residues in the CDR3. The ends were cut back, 0 bases at V and 8 bases at J, with 4 bases in the middle. CDR1 and CDR2 (germline): ENHRY, SYGVKD. The CDR3 sequence: CAISESRGYTF. As DNA, the CDR3 is TGTGCCATCAGTGAGTCAAGGGGCTACACCTTC.

The chain combines TRBV10-3 with TRBJ2-5, with 13 bases fitting TRBD2. The ends lost 3 bases at V and 5 bases at J; junction bases unmatched: 12. Germline-derived CDR1 and CDR2 are ENHRY and SYGVKD. The CDR3 has 18 amino acids. CDR3 in DNA: TGTGCCATCAGTGAAAGGGGACTAGCGGGGCCCGAAAGGGAGACCCAGTACTTC. It codes for CAISERGLAGPERETQYF.

This clonotype showed up many times. The chain is built from TRBV14 and TRBJ1-1; 9 nucleotides line up with TRBD1. Germline values: CDR1 SGHDN, CDR2 FVKESK. This CDR3 contains 15 residues. Trimming cost V 4 bases and J 2 bases; bases outside gene matches: 5. The CDR3 DNA reads as TGTGCCAGCAGCCCACAGGGGGCCGGAAACACTGAAGCTTTCTTT. Protein: CASSPQGAGNTEAFF.

The table lists this clonotype with many counts. The chain recombines TRBV25-1 with TRBJ1-2; D unresolved. The CDR3 runs 12 residues. V was pared by 3 bases and J by 5 bases, with 7 bases between. CDR1 and CDR2 (germline): MGHDK, SYGVNS. The CDR3 is CASSDQTYGYTF. Written as DNA, the CDR3 is TGTGCCAGCAGTGATCAGACATATGGCTACACCTTC.

This clonotype came up many times. In DNA form, the CDR3 reads TGCAGTGCGCTGGCGGGAGATGCCGCAGATACGCAGTATTTT. It translates to CSALAGDAADTQYF. The gene calls are TRBV20-1 and TRBJ2-3; 7 positions agree with TRBD2. The CDR3 is 14 residues long. The J segment lost 4 bases and the V segment lost 6 bases, leaving 10 bases of the junction unmatched. Germline CDR1 and CDR2: DFQATT and SNEGSKA (reference sequence).

This clonotype was seen only a few times. The chain is built from TRBV12-3 or TRBV12-4 and TRBJ2-3, with 8 bases fitting TRBD1. Losses at the gene ends were 5 bases for V and 5 bases for J; bases not matched to a gene: 12. The CDR3 length is 16 residues. The CDR3 is CASSPGQALGGDTQYF. CDR3 DNA sequence: TGTGCCAGCAGTCCGGGACAGGCCCTAGGGGGAGATACGCAGTATTTT.

Only a few counts were recorded for this clonotype. The CDR3 DNA sequence: TGCAGTGCTAGAGAAGGGACCACTAGCACAGATACGCAGTATTTT. This gives the protein CSAREGTTSTDTQYF. V is TRBV20-1 and J is TRBJ2-3; D possibly uses TRBD1 or TRBD2 (5 bases each). The CDR3 runs 15 residues. Germline V gene data show CDR1 as DFQATT and CDR2 as SNEGSKA (reference sequence). The V and J ends lost 0 bases and 0 bases respectively, with 10 bases between them.

This clonotype was counted at least ten times. J is TRBJ1-3 and V is TRBV5-1, with D hard to call. The CDR3 length is 14 residues. Deletions cut 2 bases from V and 0 bases from J, with 6 bases between. Germline V gene data show CDR1 as SGHRS and CDR2 as YFSETQ. The CDR3 DNA reads TGCGCCAGCAGCTTAGAGGGCTCTGGAAACACCATATATTTT. This translates into CASSLEGSGNTIYF.

This clonotype has just a few counts. The V call is TRBV7-9, the J call TRBJ2-1, with D possibly TRBD2 on 6 matching bases. Trimming removed 0 bases from V and 7 bases from J, with 13 bases in between. The CDR3 has 15 amino acids. Germline-derived CDR1 and CDR2 are SEHNR and FQNEAQ (reference sequence). The CDR3 nucleotides are TGTGCCAGCAGCTTAGCGGGGTCCGGGAGTAATGAGCAGTTCTTC. Amino acid sequence: CASSLAGSGSNEQFF.

The gene calls are TRBV7-6 and TRBJ2-1, with D tentatively TRBD2 (7 bases). Trimming pared 5 bases from V and 2 bases from J, leaving 13 bases between. Looked up from germline, CDR1 is SGHVS and CDR2 is FNYEAQ. The CDR3 runs 15 residues. The DNA of the CDR3 is TGTGCCAGCAGCGCGCAGGGGACTACCTACAATGAGCAGTTCTTC. Amino acids: CASSAQGTTYNEQFF.

This clonotype was picked up a small number of times. The rearrangement uses TRBV19 and TRBJ1-5; TRBD1 might be the D (6 bases). Per the germline V gene, CDR1 is LNHDA and CDR2 is SQIVND (reference sequence). V was trimmed by 7 bases and J by 0 bases, leaving 10 bases between them. This CDR3 comprises 14 residues. Here the CDR3 reads CASIGQNSNQPQHF. The CDR3 DNA reads as TGTGCCAGTATAGGACAGAATAGCAATCAGCCCCAGCATTTT.

This clonotype has ten or more counts. This rearrangement joins TRBV28 to TRBJ1-5, with 7 bases identical to TRBD1. The germline V gene encodes CDR1 MDHEN and CDR2 SYDVKM. Losses at the gene ends were 3 bases for V and 5 bases for J; bases not matched to a gene: 4. The length of the CDR3 is 14 residues. Here the CDR3 DNA reads TGTGCCAGCAGTTTTTGGCAGGGGGATCAGCCCCAGCATTTT. Translation gives CASSFWQGDQPQHF.

The V call is TRBV29-1, the J call TRBJ1-4; no clear D gene. V lost 5 bases and J 0 bases, leaving 7 bases between the germline ends. Germline V CDR1 and CDR2: SQVTM, ANQGSEA. The CDR3 is 13 residues long. Here the CDR3 DNA reads TGCAGCGTTATGGCCTCAACTAATGAAAAACTGTTTTTT. It translates to CSVMASTNEKLFF.

This clonotype was picked up many times. CDR3 residues: CASSFRTSDTQYF. The CDR3 DNA follows: TGTGCCAGCAGCTTTCGTACGTCAGATACGCAGTATTTT. The rearrangement links TRBV12-3 or TRBV12-4 to TRBJ2-3; D unclear. This CDR3 is 13 amino acids long. V gave up 6 bases and J gave up 4 bases, with 11 bases separating them.

This clonotype was observed many times. The rearrangement uses TRBV15 and TRBJ2-3; 7 bases are shared with TRBD2. V was clipped by 1 base and J by 2 bases; unmatched bases: 15. The CDR3 spans 19 residues. Germline CDR1 is LNHNV and CDR2 is YYDKDF (reference sequence). This CDR3 is CATSRGYRDYKPLTDTQYF. The DNA for the CDR3 is TGTGCCACCAGCAGAGGGTACCGGGACTACAAACCTCTCACAGATACGCAGTATTTT.

The chain uses TRBV5-1 and TRBJ2-1; 9 bases align to TRBD1. The CDR3 loop spans 15 amino acids. CDR1 is SGHRS, CDR2 YFSETQ, per germline. V was clipped by 4 bases and J by 4 bases; unmatched bases: 6. In DNA form, the CDR3 reads TGCGCCAGCAGCAAGGGGACAGGGATTTACAATGAGCAGTTCTTC. The encoded protein is CASSKGTGIYNEQFF.

The chain employs TRBV2 and TRBJ2-5; the D gene is possibly TRBD2 (5 bases). The CDR3 sequence is 12 residues long. CDR1 and CDR2 (germline): SNHLY, FYNNEI. V was trimmed by 3 bases and J by 10 bases, leaving 12 bases between them. The CDR3 DNA follows: TGTGCCAGCAGTGACAGGCCCGGGAACCAGTACTTC. Its translation is CASSDRPGNQYF.

This clonotype was observed many times. V usage is TRBV12-3 or TRBV12-4 and J usage is TRBJ1-5; D is undetermined. Trimming took off 5 bases at V and 6 bases at J, with 14 bases between the two ends. The length of the CDR3 is 14 residues. The CDR3 DNA reads TGTGCCAGCAGTCCGGACCTACCGGGTCAGCCCCAGCATTTT. Its translation: CASSPDLPGQPQHF.

This clonotype was seen only a few times. V usage is TRBV7-2 and J usage is TRBJ1-1; 7 nucleotides agree with TRBD1. Germline V gene data show CDR1 as SGHTA and CDR2 as FQGNSA. The CDR3 has 14 amino acids. Germline trimming cut 0 bases from V and 6 bases from J; bases unmatched to any gene: 4. CDR3 loop: CASSLAGGAAEAFF. Written as DNA, the CDR3 is TGTGCCAGCAGCTTAGCAGGGGGCGCGGCTGAAGCTTTCTTT.

The rearrangement joins TRBV29-1 to TRBJ1-1; D possibly corresponds to TRBD1 (5 bases). The CDR3 extends over 12 amino acids. Per the germline V gene, CDR1 is SQVTM and CDR2 is ANQGSEA. V lost 3 bases and J 5 bases, leaving 10 bases between the germline ends. The CDR3 DNA reads as TGCAGCGTTGAGGACGGGGGGACTGAAGCTTTCTTT. As protein: CSVEDGGTEAFF.